The rows below give T cell receptor beta chains drawn from one sample of a study of CD8 T cells in Susac syndrome. MiXCR was run by TCRdb on the immunoSEQ multiplex PCR reads, yielding one entry per CDR3 protein. Of about 300,000 distinct CDR3 sequences in the sample, about 85% were seen once. The specimen was CD8+ T cells from PBMCs. The receptors stem from a human donor with multiple sclerosis. Both conserved end residues are part of each CDR3. Each record gives: J gene, V gene, clone size, CDR3 length, D gene, CDR3 DNA, CDR3 protein. A D gene is named only where the DNA matches it firmly. Expanded clones are given a class, and other clones once, few, many or no size at all.

J: TRBJ2-7
V: TRBV30
size: few
length: 11
D: -
DNA: TGTGCCTGGAGTCAAGCGCACGAGCAGTACTTC
CDR3: CAWSQAHEQYF

J: TRBJ2-7
V: TRBV27
size: -
length: 15
D: TRBD1
DNA: TGTGCCAGCAGCATAGCGGCCACAGGGGGCTACGAGCAGTACTTC
CDR3: CASSIAATGGYEQYF

J: TRBJ2-1
V: TRBV2
size: -
length: 16
D: -
DNA: TGTGCCAGCAGTGAATTTTCGGGGAACGGCGACAATGAGCAGTTCTTC
CDR3: CASSEFSGNGDNEQFF

J: TRBJ1-1
V: TRBV4-2
size: -
length: 18
D: -
DNA: TGTGCCAGCAGCCAAGGTTATAGACTTTCTTCGCAGGGCACTGAAGCTTTCTTT
CDR3: CASSQGYRLSSQGTEAFF

J: TRBJ2-3
V: TRBV7-3
size: -
length: 17
D: -
DNA: TGTGCCAGCAGCACTCAAGTGGAGGAATGGAGCACAGATACGCAGTATTTT
CDR3: CASSTQVEEWSTDTQYF

J: TRBJ2-2
V: TRBV7-6
size: -
length: 18
D: -
DNA: TGTGCCAGCAGCTTGGGCTTCCCGGGACGGATGAACACCGGGGAGCTGTTTTTT
CDR3: CASSLGFPGRMNTGELFF

J: TRBJ2-3
V: TRBV30
size: -
length: 15
D: TRBD1
DNA: TGTGCCTGGAGTGTCCGACAGGGAAGCACAGATACGCAGTATTTT
CDR3: CAWSVRQGSTDTQYF

J: TRBJ1-1
V: TRBV7-9
size: -
length: 15
D: -
DNA: TGTGCCAGCAGGGACGGCGGGGGAGGGAGCCTTGAAGCTTTCTTT
CDR3: CASRDGGGGSLEAFF

J: TRBJ1-1
V: TRBV12-5
size: -
length: 13
D: -
DNA: TGTGCTAGTGGTTTGGCCATACAGGGTGAAGCTTTCTTT
CDR3: CASGLAIQGEAFF

J: TRBJ2-3
V: TRBV27
size: -
length: 15
D: -
DNA: TGTGCCAGCAGTTTGTCCCGCAGTTACACAGATACGCAGTATTTT
CDR3: CASSLSRSYTDTQYF

J: TRBJ1-1
V: TRBV28
size: -
length: 14
D: TRBD1
DNA: TGTGCCAGCAGTTTTTCAGGGGGAATTGGGGAAGCTTTCTTT
CDR3: CASSFSGGIGEAFF

J: TRBJ2-3
V: TRBV4-1
size: -
length: 15
D: -
DNA: TGCGCCAGCAGCCAAGAAGGTAACAGGGAAGATACGCAGTATTTT
CDR3: CASSQEGNREDTQYF

J: TRBJ2-1
V: TRBV9
size: -
length: 15
D: -
DNA: TGTGCCAGCAGCGTAGGCGAACGCTCCTACAATGAGCAGTTCTTC
CDR3: CASSVGERSYNEQFF

J: TRBJ1-2
V: TRBV2
size: -
length: 14
D: -
DNA: TGTGCCATCCGCGTGGGGTCTGGGGGCTATGGCTACACCTTC
CDR3: CAIRVGSGGYGYTF

J: TRBJ2-1
V: TRBV7-8
size: -
length: 18
D: TRBD2
DNA: TGTGCCAGCAGCTTGGTTAGCGGGACGAGCAGCCTCGGTAATGAGCAGTTCTTC
CDR3: CASSLVSGTSSLGNEQFF

J: TRBJ2-7
V: TRBV10-3
size: -
length: 12
D: -
DNA: TGTGCCATCAGCCAGAGCTCCTACGAGCAGTACTTC
CDR3: CAISQSSYEQYF

J: TRBJ1-6
V: TRBV2
size: -
length: 15
D: -
DNA: TGTGCCAGCTGTTGCGAGAAGTTATATAATTCACCCCTCCACTTT
CDR3: CASCCEKLYNSPLHF

J: TRBJ2-7
V: TRBV20-1
size: -
length: 15
D: TRBD2
DNA: TGCAGTACTAGAGCTTCTAGCGGGATAGACTACGAGCAGTACTTC
CDR3: CSTRASSGIDYEQYF

J: TRBJ1-2
V: TRBV27
size: -
length: 15
D: -
DNA: TGTGCCAGCAGTTTATCTGGGAACCCCTTCTATGGCTACACCTTC
CDR3: CASSLSGNPFYGYTF

J: TRBJ1-1
V: TRBV19
size: -
length: 11
D: -
DNA: TGTGCCGTTCGGGTCGGCACTGAAGCTTTCTTT
CDR3: CAVRVGTEAFF

J: TRBJ1-4
V: TRBV27
size: -
length: 14
D: -
DNA: TGTGCCAGCAGGAGGGAGAGAACTAATGAAAAACTGTTTTTT
CDR3: CASRRERTNEKLFF

J: TRBJ2-7
V: TRBV18
size: -
length: 16
D: -
DNA: TGTGCCAGCTCACTAAGGACAGGACTAAGCTCCTACGAGCAGTACTTC
CDR3: CASSLRTGLSSYEQYF

J: TRBJ2-7
V: TRBV4-1
size: -
length: 14
D: -
DNA: TGCGCCAGCAGCCAAGGTCCCCGGAGCTACGAGCAGTACTTC
CDR3: CASSQGPRSYEQYF

J: TRBJ2-3
V: TRBV20-1
size: -
length: 13
D: -
DNA: TGCAGTGCTAGGGGGCTCGTTAGAGATACGCAGTATTTT
CDR3: CSARGLVRDTQYF

J: TRBJ2-1
V: TRBV11-3
size: -
length: 15
D: TRBD2
DNA: TGTGCCAGCAGCTTGACTAGCGGGAGGAGCAATGAGCAGTTCTTC
CDR3: CASSLTSGRSNEQFF

J: TRBJ2-3
V: TRBV27
size: once
length: 15
D: TRBD1
DNA: TGTGCCAGCAGTTCTAGGCGACAGGGCGTAGATACGCAGTATTTT
CDR3: CASSSRRQGVDTQYF

J: TRBJ1-6
V: TRBV2
size: once
length: 12
D: -
DNA: TGTGCCAGCGTACACACGGGTCGGGCCCTCCACTTT
CDR3: CASVHTGRALHF

J: TRBJ1-1
V: TRBV25-1
size: -
length: 11
D: -
DNA: TGTGCCAGCACTAGGGGCACTGAAGCTTTCTTT
CDR3: CASTRGTEAFF

J: TRBJ2-1
V: TRBV2
size: once
length: 16
D: -
DNA: TGTGCCAGCATCGTCGACGAGCGGATTACTTACAATGAGCAGTTCTTC
CDR3: CASIVDERITYNEQFF

J: TRBJ2-1
V: TRBV9
size: -
length: 16
D: -
DNA: TGTGCCAGCAGCCATGCCGGGACGGAGGGTACCAATGAGCAGTTCTTC
CDR3: CASSHAGTEGTNEQFF

J: TRBJ2-5
V: TRBV7-9
size: -
length: 12
D: -
DNA: TGTGCCAGCAGACTGGGCGTAGAGACCCAGTACTTC
CDR3: CASRLGVETQYF

J: TRBJ2-1
V: TRBV24-1
size: -
length: 12
D: -
DNA: TGTGCCACCGGGGCGAAGAGCAATGAGCAGTTCTTC
CDR3: CATGAKSNEQFF

J: TRBJ2-1
V: TRBV29-1
size: -
length: 13
D: -
DNA: TGCAGCGGGGGATCGGGGGAGGATTCTGAGCAGTTCTTC
CDR3: CSGGSGEDSEQFF

J: TRBJ2-2
V: TRBV9
size: -
length: 13
D: -
DNA: TGTGCCAGCAGCCCCGGGTGGACCGGGGAGCTGTTTTTT
CDR3: CASSPGWTGELFF

J: TRBJ2-1
V: TRBV28
size: few
length: 13
D: -
DNA: TGTGCCAGCAGTCCAACGACTAGTCGTGAGCAGTTCTTC
CDR3: CASSPTTSREQFF

J: TRBJ2-1
V: TRBV28
size: once
length: 15
D: -
DNA: TGTGCCAGCAGTTTAGACCCTTTGCCCTACAATGAGCAGTTCTTC
CDR3: CASSLDPLPYNEQFF

J: TRBJ2-1
V: TRBV27
size: -
length: 14
D: -
DNA: TGTGCCAGCACCCCGGTCGGGGCGGTCGATGAGCAGTTCTTC
CDR3: CASTPVGAVDEQFF

J: TRBJ1-5
V: TRBV3-1
size: -
length: 15
D: -
DNA: TGTGCCAGCAGCCAAGACCATAATAGCAATCAGCCCCAGCATTTT
CDR3: CASSQDHNSNQPQHF

J: TRBJ2-1
V: TRBV27
size: -
length: 13
D: -
DNA: TGTGCCAGCAGTTGGGGGATCAGTAATGAGCAGTTCTTC
CDR3: CASSWGISNEQFF

J: TRBJ2-3
V: TRBV20-1
size: -
length: 15
D: -
DNA: TGCAGTGCTATTTATCTCGGGAGATTCACCGATACGCAGTATTTT
CDR3: CSAIYLGRFTDTQYF

J: TRBJ2-7
V: TRBV7-9
size: -
length: 14
D: -
DNA: TGTGCCAGCAGCTTAGTTCAAGGGGCCTACGAGCAGTACTTC
CDR3: CASSLVQGAYEQYF

J: TRBJ2-7
V: TRBV7-9
size: -
length: 16
D: TRBD2
DNA: TGTGCCAGCAGCCCGTTAGCGGGAGGCATCTCCTACGAGCAGTACTTC
CDR3: CASSPLAGGISYEQYF

J: TRBJ1-4
V: TRBV27
size: -
length: 13
D: -
DNA: TGTGCCAGCAGCCTAAACGGCGAGGAAAAACTGTTTTTT
CDR3: CASSLNGEEKLFF

J: TRBJ1-2
V: TRBV7-9
size: once
length: 9
D: -
DNA: TGTGCCAGCACCGACCCCCCCACCTTC
CDR3: CASTDPPTF

J: TRBJ2-1
V: TRBV7-2
size: -
length: 19
D: TRBD2
DNA: TGTGCCAGCAGCTTAGGGTCAGGGAGCGGGAGGGTGGATCCCAATGAGCAGTTCTTC
CDR3: CASSLGSGSGRVDPNEQFF

J: TRBJ2-5
V: TRBV7-9
size: few
length: 13
D: -
DNA: TGTGCCAGCAGCTCCGGGATCCAAGAGACCCAGTACTTC
CDR3: CASSSGIQETQYF

J: TRBJ1-3
V: TRBV14
size: few
length: 17
D: -
DNA: TGTGCCAGCAGCCTGCACCCCCACCTTAGCTCTGGAAACACCATATATTTT
CDR3: CASSLHPHLSSGNTIYF

J: TRBJ1-5
V: TRBV2
size: -
length: 19
D: -
DNA: TGTGCCAGCAGTGAGCTCGCGGGCAGACCCACCATAAACAATCAGCCCCAGCATTTT
CDR3: CASSELAGRPTINNQPQHF

J: TRBJ2-1
V: TRBV28
size: once
length: 13
D: TRBD2
DNA: TGTGCCAGCAGGCTAGCGGGAAAGGATGAGCAGTTCTTC
CDR3: CASRLAGKDEQFF

J: TRBJ2-7
V: TRBV15
size: once
length: 12
D: -
DNA: TGTGCCACCGAAGGGGGGGAGAACGAGCAGTACTTC
CDR3: CATEGGENEQYF

J: TRBJ2-2
V: TRBV30
size: -
length: 13
D: -
DNA: TGTGCCTGGAGTCCGGGACCTCCCGGGGAGCTGTTTTTT
CDR3: CAWSPGPPGELFF

J: TRBJ2-7
V: TRBV5-1
size: -
length: 15
D: TRBD2
DNA: TGCGCCAGCAGCTTGAGCGGGAGGCTCGTCTACGAGCAGTACTTC
CDR3: CASSLSGRLVYEQYF

J: TRBJ2-1
V: TRBV19
size: -
length: 14
D: -
DNA: TGTGCCAGTAGTATATTTCCTTCAGGGATTGAGCAGTTCTTC
CDR3: CASSIFPSGIEQFF

J: TRBJ2-1
V: TRBV10-1
size: -
length: 11
D: -
DNA: TGCGCCAGCAGTGATGGTGATCCGCAGTTCTTC
CDR3: CASSDGDPQFF

J: TRBJ2-2
V: TRBV7-3
size: -
length: 17
D: TRBD2
DNA: TGTGCCAGCAGCTTAACCCCTAGCGGGAGGGCGACCGGGGAGCTGTTTTTT
CDR3: CASSLTPSGRATGELFF

J: TRBJ2-5
V: TRBV25-1
size: once
length: 14
D: -
DNA: TGTGCCAGCAGGCCGGGACCTTCGAGGGAGACCCAGTACTTC
CDR3: CASRPGPSRETQYF

J: TRBJ2-7
V: TRBV7-9
size: -
length: 11
D: -
DNA: TGTGCCAGCAGCTTAGAATACGAGCAGTACTTC
CDR3: CASSLEYEQYF